This passage covers 18 T cell receptor beta chains from one sample sequenced in a study of T cell responses to AZD1222 COVID-19 vaccine. Repertoires were generated with immunoSEQ multiplex PCR, while TCRdb's copy carries only in-frame clones and drops some. Among about 100,000 clones, roughly nine tenths were seen once, and the ten largest hold approximately 17%. Material: peripheral blood, obtained on day 0 of AZD1222 vaccination. These receptors all come from an adult in good health.

The CDR3 spells CASSQGLTTSGRSETQYF. The CDR3 DNA reads as TGTGCCAGCAGCCAAGGATTAACGACTAGCGGGAGGTCTGAGACCCAGTACTTC. The J gene is TRBJ2-5, the V gene TRBV3-1 (or the pseudogene TRBV3-2); 13 nucleotides align to TRBD2. The CDR3 sequence is 18 residues long. The trim removed 1 base at V and 5 bases at J, leaving 10 bases unmatched. Per germline, CDR1 LGHDT and CDR2 YNNKEL (reference sequence).

V gene TRBV10-2 combines with J gene TRBJ2-3; TRBD2 matches 7 bases. CDR1 is WSHSY, CDR2 SAAADI, per germline. The CDR3 consists of 15 residues. Trimming cost V 1 base and J 4 bases; bases outside gene matches: 5. CDR3 sequence reads: CASSELAGDPDTQYF. CDR3 DNA: TGCGCCAGCAGTGAGTTGGCGGGAGACCCAGATACGCAGTATTTT.

The chain is built from TRBV29-1 and TRBJ1-2; D may be TRBD1 (6 bases). Trimming shortened V by 0 bases and J by 8 bases, and 13 bases separated the two germline ends. Per the germline V gene, CDR1 is SQVTM and CDR2 is ANQGSEA. The CDR3 spans 13 residues. CDR3 sequence: CSVEDSGGRGYTF. The CDR3 bases are TGCAGCGTTGAAGATTCCGGGGGCAGGGGCTACACCTTC.

The table lists this clone with a count of one. This rearrangement joins TRBV6-5 to TRBJ1-5, with a possible D match to TRBD1 (6 bases). V was trimmed by 6 bases and J by 3 bases, leaving 9 bases between them. CDR3 length: 13 amino acids. Per germline, CDR1 MNHEY and CDR2 SVGAGI. CDR3 residues: CASRQGFNQPQHF. Here the CDR3 DNA reads TGTGCCAGCAGGCAGGGGTTCAATCAGCCCCAGCATTTT.

This chain joins TRBV7-9 and TRBJ2-2; D may be TRBD1 (6 bases). CDR1 is SEHNR, CDR2 FQNEAQ, per germline (reference sequence). The V end was cut by 6 bases, the J end by 4 bases, with 12 bases between. CDR3 length equals 14 residues. In DNA, the CDR3 is TGTGCCAGCAGGGACAGTTTTGTCACCGGGGAGCTGTTTTTT. It yields the protein CASRDSFVTGELFF.

CDR3 sequence reads: CASSPGQGVKQYF. CDR3 DNA sequence: TGTGCCAGCAGCCCCGGACAGGGGGTCAAGCAGTACTTC. The chain employs TRBV7-3 and TRBJ2-7; 10 nucleotides agree with TRBD1. J lost 8 bases, V lost 5 bases, and 6 bases had no gene match. The CDR3 has 13 residues. Germline values: CDR1 SGHTA, CDR2 FQGTGA.

In its sample, this clone was seen a few times. The chain's CDR3 is CASSQVGLAGANEQFF. Written as DNA, the CDR3 is TGTGCCAGCAGCCAAGTCGGGCTAGCGGGAGCCAATGAGCAGTTCTTC. This rearrangement joins TRBV4-2 to TRBJ2-1, with 10 positions matching TRBD2. Per germline, CDR1 LGHNA and CDR2 YNFKEQ. This CDR3 has 16 amino acids. Trimming took 1 base from V and 6 from J; bases not matched to a gene: 6.

The genes are TRBV6-6 and TRBJ2-7; TRBD2 matches 8 bases. V dropped 7 bases and J dropped 0; count of bases not matched to a gene: 5. Germline-derived CDR1 and CDR2 are MNHNY and SVGAGI (reference sequence). The CDR3 length is 14 residues. This CDR3 is CASTGGTSSYEQYF. The CDR3 DNA follows: TGTGCCAGCACAGGCGGGACTAGCTCCTACGAGCAGTACTTC.

CDR3 coding DNA: TGTGCCAGCAGTAAGGGGGACCGCCGAAACTATGGCTACACCTTC. Translating it yields CASSKGDRRNYGYTF. The chain combines TRBV28 with TRBJ1-2; D is perhaps TRBD1 (6 bases). Trimming removed 5 bases at V and 2 bases at J, with 15 bases between. The germline CDR1 and CDR2 sequences are MDHEN and SYDVKM. This CDR3 has 15 residues.

This clone was recorded only once. The J gene is TRBJ1-6, the V gene TRBV6-5; D unclear. Germline lookup yields CDR1 MNHEY and CDR2 SVGAGI. This CDR3 has 12 amino acids. V lost 6 bases and J 12 bases, leaving 12 bases between the germline ends. DNA for the CDR3: TGTGCCAGCAGCTCCGGACCGGGACCCCTCCACTTT. Translating gives CASSSGPGPLHF.

The count of this clone is one. The chain recombines TRBV24-1 with TRBJ2-3; 7 nucleotides align to TRBD2. Trimming removed 4 bases from V and 1 base from J; junction bases left unmatched: 7. The CDR3 length is 16 residues. Germline assignment: CDR1 KGHDR and CDR2 SFDVKD. The CDR3 coding sequence is TGTGCCACCAGTGACCCGGGGGAGGGTGGCACAGATACGCAGTATTTT. Its protein is CATSDPGEGGTDTQYF.

This sequence joins TRBV27 and TRBJ2-2; D call uncertain. Trimming took 8 bases from V and 1 from J, leaving 29 bases between them. From germline, CDR1 is MNHEY and CDR2 SMNVEV (reference sequence). The CDR3 covers 20 residues. The CDR3 nucleotides read TGTGCCAGCTCAAAGGGCTGGCTCCGTACCAGCGAGAGGAACACCGGGGAGCTGTTTTTT. This gives the protein CASSKGWLRTSERNTGELFF.

This chain joins TRBV7-7 and TRBJ2-3; 9 nucleotides align to TRBD2. This CDR3 contains 17 residues. Per germline, CDR1 SSHAT and CDR2 FNYEAQ (reference sequence). The J segment lost 4 bases and the V segment lost 5 bases, leaving 13 bases of the junction unmatched. The CDR3 bases are TGTGCCAGCAGCCCGCGAGTAGCGGGAGCTTTGGCAGATACGCAGTATTTT. Translating it yields CASSPRVAGALADTQYF.

The chain employs TRBV5-1 and TRBJ2-2; TRBD1 agrees at 12 bases. This CDR3 comprises 17 residues. J was trimmed by 3 bases and V by 4 bases; bases with no gene match: 7. Germline CDR1 and CDR2: SGHRS and YFSETQ. The DNA of the CDR3 is TGCGCCAGCAGCAACCGGGACAGGGGGCAAGACACCGGGGAGCTGTTTTTT. It is translated as CASSNRDRGQDTGELFF.

The rearrangement joins TRBV28 to TRBJ1-2; D might be TRBD1 (5 bases). Deletions cut 6 bases from V and 8 bases from J, with 22 bases between. The V gene's germline CDR1 is MDHEN and CDR2 SYDVKM. The CDR3 spans 15 residues. The CDR3 region is CASRKTPGLRTGYTF. Written as DNA, the CDR3 is TGTGCCAGCAGAAAGACACCGGGACTTCGGACCGGCTACACCTTC.

The chain has TRBV5-4 and TRBJ2-1; 13 nucleotides line up with TRBD2. J lost 8 bases, V lost 4 bases, and 9 bases had no gene match. The CDR3 length is 16 residues. Germline CDR1 reads SGHNT; CDR2 reads YYREEE (reference sequence). The CDR3 loop is CASSTWTSGSSDEQFF. CDR3 nucleotides: TGTGCCAGCAGCACCTGGACTAGCGGGAGCTCTGATGAGCAGTTCTTC.

The chain has TRBV2 and TRBJ2-3; D gene unclear. Germline V gives CDR1 SNHLY, CDR2 FYNNEI. The CDR3 is made up of 12 amino acids. Trimming took off 6 bases at V and 3 bases at J, with 7 bases between the two ends. CDR3 sequence: CASRGGTDTQYF. As DNA, the CDR3 is TGTGCCAGCAGGGGCGGAACAGATACGCAGTATTTT. The full variable domain, in which reference TRBV2 and TRBJ2-3 provide the parts outside the CDR3, is EPEVTQTPSHQVTQMGQEVILRCVPISNHLYFYWYRQILGQKVEFLVSFYNNEISEKSEIFDDQFSVERPDGSNFTLKIRSTKLEDSAMYFCASRGGTDTQYFGPGTRLTVL.

The rearrangement uses TRBV14 and TRBJ1-2; D is unresolved. Per germline, CDR1 SGHDN and CDR2 FVKESK. This CDR3 has 16 amino acids. V lost 2 bases to trimming and J lost 0 bases, with 13 bases between them. CDR3 amino acids: CASSQHLADSNYGYTF. The CDR3 DNA sequence: TGTGCCAGCAGCCAACACCTCGCGGACTCTAACTATGGCTACACCTTC.